The 23 T cell receptor beta chains below all came from one sample that was sequenced in a study of regulatory T cells in long-lasting Graves disease. Time point described: newly diagnosed GD, antithyroid drugs for less than 3 months. The authors made the TCR library using RNA they extracted from PBMCs. Libraries of TCR beta came from iRepertoire HTBI primers plus Arm-PCR of CDR3 regions. TCRdb fed the multiplex PCR reads into MiXCR, producing one record per CDR3 protein. The sample holds about 470,000 distinct CDR3 sequences, under 20% seen once. These records were also assigned to another study, of T cells in Graves' hyperthyroidism and ophthalmopathy.

The sample in question was peripheral blood mononuclear cells (PBMCs), obtained at new diagnosis, from a patient treated with antithyroid drugs. The receptors stem from a man aged 40-49 years with Graves disease.

This clonotype occurred many times. J is TRBJ1-1 and V is TRBV15; D unclear. CDR1 and CDR2 from the germline V gene are LNHNV and YYDKDF (reference sequence). The CDR3 runs 15 residues. The ends were cut back, 3 bases at V and 1 base at J, with 12 bases in the middle. CDR3 sequence reads: CATSSQTGPNTEAFF. The CDR3 DNA sequence: TGTGCCACCAGCAGCCAGACTGGACCGAACACTGAAGCTTTCTTT.

The chain combines TRBV18 with TRBJ2-5; 8 bases align to TRBD1. Germline V gives CDR1 KGHSH, CDR2 LQKENI. This CDR3 comprises 15 residues. V dropped 1 base and J dropped 1; count of bases not matched to a gene: 2. The CDR3 DNA follows: TGTGCCAGCTCACCACGGACAGGGCCCCAAGAGACCCAGTACTTC. The encoded protein is CASSPRTGPQETQYF. The whole variable domain, remainder taken from reference TRBV18 and TRBJ2-5, is NAGVMQNPRHLVRRRGQEARLRCSPMKGHSHVYWYRQLPEEGLKFMVYLQKENIIDESGMPKERFSAEFPKEGPSILRIQQVVRGDSAAYFCASSPRTGPQETQYFGPGTRLLVL.

Only a few counts were recorded for this clonotype. The rearrangement uses TRBV4-1 and TRBJ2-7, with 11 bases fitting TRBD1. V shed 1 base and J 2 bases; nucleotides not matched to a gene: 4. The CDR3 contains 16 residues. Germline CDR1 reads MGHRA; CDR2 reads YSYEKL. This chain's CDR3 is CASSQGQGQGAYEQYF. CDR3 coding DNA: TGCGCCAGCAGCCAAGGTCAGGGACAGGGGGCCTACGAGCAGTACTTC.

This chain connects TRBV6-1 to TRBJ2-7, with 13 bases fitting TRBD2. Germline loops: CDR1 MNHNS, CDR2 SASEGT. V lost 10 bases and J lost 5; bases outside the gene matches: 5. The CDR3 length is 13 residues. For the CDR3, the DNA is TGTGCCATAGGACTAGCGGGGGCCCACGAGCAGTACTTC. Translated, it gives CAIGLAGAHEQYF.

This clonotype was observed many times. The chain recombines TRBV11-2 with TRBJ2-7, with 7 bases that match TRBD2. V gave up 1 base and J gave up 0 bases; unmatched junction bases: 6. The V gene's germline CDR1 is SGHAT and CDR2 FQNNGV. The CDR3 has 16 amino acids. Written as DNA, the CDR3 is TGTGCCAGCAGCTTAGGCCCTAGCGGTACCTCCTACGAGCAGTACTTC. Its protein is CASSLGPSGTSYEQYF.

The chain couples TRBV29-1 to TRBJ1-2; the D is unclear. Trimming took off 4 bases at V and 0 bases at J, with 6 bases between the two ends. The germline V gene encodes CDR1 SQVTM and CDR2 ANQGSEA. CDR3 length: 12 amino acids. The CDR3 sequence: CSVVGTNYGYTF. CDR3 nucleotide sequence: TGCAGCGTTGTGGGGACTAACTATGGCTACACCTTC.

This clonotype was seen at least ten times. The chain couples TRBV3-1 to TRBJ2-1; 9 bases fit TRBD1. J gave up 3 bases and V 5 bases, and 5 bases lay outside the gene matches. This CDR3 contains 15 residues. CDR1 is LGHDT and CDR2 is YNNKEL in the germline V gene (reference sequence). The CDR3 nucleotides read TGTGCCAGCAGCTGGGGACAGGGTAACTACAATGAGCAGTTCTTC. This sequence encodes CASSWGQGNYNEQFF.

This sequence joins TRBV9 and TRBJ2-1; 10 bases map to TRBD2. V dropped 4 bases and J dropped 9; count of bases not matched to a gene: 4. The CDR3 loop spans 13 amino acids. The germline gives CDR1 SGDLS, CDR2 YYNGEE. The DNA of the CDR3 is TGTGCCAGCAGCTCCTGGACTAGCGGTGAGCAGTTCTTC. Residues: CASSSWTSGEQFF.

V gene TRBV19 combines with J gene TRBJ1-5; D is ambiguous. The V and J ends lost 8 bases and 1 base respectively, with 12 bases between them. From germline, CDR1 is LNHDA and CDR2 SQIVND (reference sequence). The CDR3 runs 14 residues. CDR3 nucleotide sequence: TGTGCCAGTGGCGAAGGCTGGAGCAATCAGCCCCAGCATTTT. This encodes CASGEGWSNQPQHF.

This clonotype showed up many times. This chain connects TRBV28 to TRBJ1-2; D unclear. Germline CDR1 is MDHEN and CDR2 is SYDVKM. The V end was cut by 8 bases, the J end by 2 bases, with 6 bases between. This CDR3 is built from 11 residues. This CDR3 reads CASRLNYGYTF. The CDR3, as DNA: TGTGCCAGCCGGCTGAACTATGGCTACACCTTC.

This clonotype was seen repeatedly, ten times or more. The chain links TRBV7-8 to TRBJ2-1, with D tentatively TRBD1 (5 bases). This CDR3 has 11 residues. CDR1 and CDR2 (germline): SGHVS, FQNEAQ. Deletions cut 6 bases from V and 15 bases from J, with 15 bases between. The CDR3 DNA reads TGTGCCAGCAGAACGACACGGACAATGTTCTTC. Its translation: CASRTTRTMFF. Filled out from reference TRBV7-8 and TRBJ2-1, the complete variable domain reads GAGVSQSPRYKVAKRGQDVALRCDPISGHVSLFWYQQALGQGPEFLTYFQNEAQLDKSGLPSDRFFAERPEGSVSTLKIQRTQQEDSAVYLCASRTTRTMFFGPGTRLTVL.

The chain combines TRBV20-1 with TRBJ2-7; D unresolved. Trimming removed 5 bases from V and 2 bases from J, with 13 bases in between. Germline CDR1 DFQATT, CDR2 SNEGSKA (reference sequence). The CDR3 runs 13 residues. The CDR3 sequence is CSASQVVTYEQYF. As DNA, the CDR3 is TGCAGTGCTTCCCAAGTCGTTACCTACGAGCAGTACTTC.

The chain links TRBV7-8 to TRBJ2-3; TRBD1 is a possible D gene (5 bases). V was trimmed by 5 bases and J by 13 bases, leaving 22 bases between them. CDR3 length: 14 residues. Looked up from germline, CDR1 is SGHVS and CDR2 is FQNEAQ. This CDR3 reads CASSPTGLPLREYF. The CDR3, as DNA: TGTGCCAGCAGCCCGACCGGGCTACCCCTCAGGGAGTATTTT.

This clonotype came up many times. The V call is TRBV24-1, the J call TRBJ2-1, with 8 bases that match TRBD2. V shed 10 bases and J 0 bases; nucleotides not matched to a gene: 1. The length of the CDR3 is 13 residues. Germline lookup yields CDR1 KGHDR and CDR2 SFDVKD. Here the CDR3 DNA reads TGTGCCACAGGGACTAGCTCCTACAATGAGCAGTTCTTC. As protein: CATGTSSYNEQFF.

This clonotype was seen many times. This rearrangement joins TRBV2 to TRBJ2-7; the match to TRBD2 covers 12 bases. CDR1 SNHLY and CDR2 FYNNEI come from the germline V gene. Germline trimming cut 5 bases from V and 4 bases from J; bases unmatched to any gene: 3. The CDR3 is made up of 14 amino acids. Here the CDR3 DNA reads TGTGCCAGCAGTAAACTAGCGGGAGGATACGAGCAGTACTTC. It codes for CASSKLAGGYEQYF.

This clonotype was picked up many times. The V call is TRBV7-2, the J call TRBJ2-1; D uncertain. V was cut by 2 bases and J by 9 bases, with 17 bases left in between. CDR1 is SGHTA, CDR2 FQGNSA, per germline. There are 15 residues in the CDR3. For the CDR3, the DNA is TGTGCCAGCAGCTTAATATCGGCAGAGTGGGGTGAGCAGTTCTTC. It encodes CASSLISAEWGEQFF. The variable domain in full, completed from reference TRBV7-2 and TRBJ2-1, reads GAGVSQSPSNKVTEKGKDVELRCDPISGHTALYWYRQSLGQGLEFLIYFQGNSAPDKSGLPSDRFSAERTGGSVSTLTIQRTQQEDSAVYLCASSLISAEWGEQFFGPGTRLTVL.

This clonotype was recorded many times. The V and J genes are TRBV11-2 and TRBJ1-1, with D hard to call. The CDR3 totals 12 residues. CDR1 and CDR2 from the germline V gene are SGHAT and FQNNGV. The V end was cut by 3 bases, the J end by 4 bases, with 6 bases between. In DNA, the CDR3 is TGTGCCAGCAGCTTTAGGGTCACTGAAGCTTTCTTT. Translating gives CASSFRVTEAFF. The whole variable domain, filled in from reference TRBV11-2 and TRBJ1-1, reads EAGVAQSPRYKIIEKRQSVAFWCNPISGHATLYWYQQILGQGPKLLIQFQNNGVVDDSQLPKDRFSAERLKGVDSTLKIQPAKLEDSAVYLCASSFRVTEAFFGQGTRLTVV.

This chain joins TRBV9 and TRBJ2-1; D ambiguous. Germline V gene sequence: CDR1 SGDLS, CDR2 YYNGEE. Trimming took 0 bases from V and 1 from J, leaving 8 bases between them. The CDR3 length is 15 residues. CDR3 protein: CASSVVDGSYNEQFF. The CDR3 bases are TGTGCCAGCAGCGTAGTGGACGGATCCTACAATGAGCAGTTCTTC.

This clonotype was seen ten or more times. CDR3 sequence reads: CASSLWGGPEETQYF. CDR3 DNA sequence: TGTGCCAGCAGCCTCTGGGGAGGGCCGGAAGAGACCCAGTACTTC. The chain combines TRBV7-9 with TRBJ2-5, with 7 bases matching TRBD2. CDR3 length: 15 amino acids. Germline lookup yields CDR1 SEHNR and CDR2 FQNEAQ (reference sequence). The junction had 9 bases not matched to a gene; V was cut back by 5 bases and J by 3 bases.

This clonotype was detected many times. In DNA form, the CDR3 reads TGTGCCAGTGCGTCGGGGCTCGAGGGGCCCCAGCATTTT. It specifies CASASGLEGPQHF. This chain joins TRBV2 and TRBJ1-5; TRBD1 is a possible D gene (5 bases). Per germline, CDR1 SNHLY and CDR2 FYNNEI. V lost 9 bases and J lost 9, with 18 bases in between. The CDR3 totals 13 residues.

This clonotype was seen ten or more times. The V call is TRBV30, the J call TRBJ1-6, with D maybe TRBD1 (5 bases). V lost 2 bases and J 7 bases, leaving 9 bases between the germline ends. This CDR3 region has 13 residues. The germline CDR1 and CDR2 sequences are GTSNPN and SVGIG (reference sequence). CDR3 loop: CAWSTGLNSPLHF. CDR3 DNA: TGTGCCTGGAGTACGGGGCTCAATTCACCCCTCCACTTT.

The chain couples TRBV20-1 to TRBJ1-5; 8 bases line up with TRBD1. The germline V gene has CDR1 DFQATT and CDR2 SNEGSKA (reference sequence). The V gene end was trimmed by 3 bases and the J gene end by 6 bases; junction bases not matched to a gene: 7. The CDR3 extends over 14 amino acids. The CDR3 sequence is CSASSTGGSQPQHF. In nucleotides, the CDR3 is TGCAGTGCTAGCAGCACAGGGGGATCTCAGCCCCAGCATTTT.

This clonotype has at least ten counts. This chain joins TRBV28 and TRBJ2-7; tentatively, D is TRBD1 (6 bases). Deletions cut 5 bases from V and 3 bases from J, with 14 bases between. CDR1 and CDR2 (germline): MDHEN, SYDVKM. The CDR3 extends over 14 amino acids. The CDR3 DNA reads as TGTGCCAGCAGTGTTCAGGGGTCTGGCTACGAGCAGTACTTC. Protein: CASSVQGSGYEQYF.